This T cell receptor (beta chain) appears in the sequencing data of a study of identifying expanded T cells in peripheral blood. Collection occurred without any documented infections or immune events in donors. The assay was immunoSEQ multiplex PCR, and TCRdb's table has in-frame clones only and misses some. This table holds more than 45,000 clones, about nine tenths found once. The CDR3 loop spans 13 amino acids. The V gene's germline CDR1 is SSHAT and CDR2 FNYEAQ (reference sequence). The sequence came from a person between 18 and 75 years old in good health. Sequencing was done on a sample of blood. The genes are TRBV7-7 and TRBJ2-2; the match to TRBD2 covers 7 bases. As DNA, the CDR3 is TGTGCTAGTTCACTAGCGTTGAGCGGGGAGCTGTTTTTT. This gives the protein CASSLALSGELFF.